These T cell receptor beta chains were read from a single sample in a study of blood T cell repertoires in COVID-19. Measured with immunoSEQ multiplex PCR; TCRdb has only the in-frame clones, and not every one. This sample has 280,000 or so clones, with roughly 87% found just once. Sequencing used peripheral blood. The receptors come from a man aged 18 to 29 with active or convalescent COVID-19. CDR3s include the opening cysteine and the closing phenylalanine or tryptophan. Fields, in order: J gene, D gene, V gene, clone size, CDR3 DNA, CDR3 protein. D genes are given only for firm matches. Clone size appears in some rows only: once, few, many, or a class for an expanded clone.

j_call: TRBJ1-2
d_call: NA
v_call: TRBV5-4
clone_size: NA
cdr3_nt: TGTGCCAGCAGCTTGTTGGCAGGGTTTAACTATGGCTACACCTTC
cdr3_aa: CASSLLAGFNYGYTF

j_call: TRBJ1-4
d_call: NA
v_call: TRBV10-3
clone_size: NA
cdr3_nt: TGTGCCATCAGAGCCGCAACTAATGAAAAACTGTTTTTT
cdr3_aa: CAIRAATNEKLFF

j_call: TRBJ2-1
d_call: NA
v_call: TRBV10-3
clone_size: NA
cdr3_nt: TGTGCCATCAGTGAGGAGCTAGTGCTTGAGCAGTTCTTC
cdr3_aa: CAISEELVLEQFF

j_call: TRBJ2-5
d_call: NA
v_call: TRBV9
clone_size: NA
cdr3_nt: TGTGCCAGCAGCCCCCAGGGAAGGGGAGGTGGCCAAGAGACCCAGTACTTC
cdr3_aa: CASSPQGRGGGQETQYF

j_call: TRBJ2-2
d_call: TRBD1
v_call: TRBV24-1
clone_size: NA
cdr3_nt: TGTGCCACCAGTGATCCCAGCGGAGACAGGGCTTCGAACACCGGGGAGCTGTTTTTT
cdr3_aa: CATSDPSGDRASNTGELFF

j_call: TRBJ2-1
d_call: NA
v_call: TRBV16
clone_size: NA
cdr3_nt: TGTGCCAGCAGCCAACTACGGGAGAATGAGCAGTTCTTC
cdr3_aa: CASSQLRENEQFF

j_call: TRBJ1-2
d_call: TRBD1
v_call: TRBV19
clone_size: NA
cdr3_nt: TGTGCCAGTAGTATAGGACAGGGCGAGTATGGCTACACCTTC
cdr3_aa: CASSIGQGEYGYTF

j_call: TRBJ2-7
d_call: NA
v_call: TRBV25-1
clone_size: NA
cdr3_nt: TGTGCCAGCAGTGAATCGGGCAGGGCTTACGAGCAGTACTTC
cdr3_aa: CASSESGRAYEQYF

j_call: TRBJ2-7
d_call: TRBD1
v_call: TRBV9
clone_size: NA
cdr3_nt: TGTGCCAGCAGCGTAGAGGGGGCCCCCACCTACGAGCAGTACTTC
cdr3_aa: CASSVEGAPTYEQYF

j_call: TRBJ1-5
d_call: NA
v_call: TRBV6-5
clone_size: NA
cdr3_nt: TGTGCCAGCCAGGGACATGTCAATCAGCCCCAGCATTTT
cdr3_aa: CASQGHVNQPQHF

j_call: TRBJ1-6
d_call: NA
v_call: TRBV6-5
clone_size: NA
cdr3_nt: TGTGCCAGCAGTTCCTCCAGGCTTCGTCACTTT
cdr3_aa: CASSSSRLRHF

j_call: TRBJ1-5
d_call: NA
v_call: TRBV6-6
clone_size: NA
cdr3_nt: TGTGCCAGCACCATGACAGAGGAGGGTCAGCCCCAGCATTTT
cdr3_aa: CASTMTEEGQPQHF

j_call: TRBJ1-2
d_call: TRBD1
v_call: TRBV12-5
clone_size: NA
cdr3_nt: TGTGCTAGTGGCGTGGACCGGGACAGGATCAACTATGGCTACACCTTC
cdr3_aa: CASGVDRDRINYGYTF

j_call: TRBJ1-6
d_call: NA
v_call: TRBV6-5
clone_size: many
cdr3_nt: TGTGCCAGCAGTTTATGGGCCAGCTCCTATAATTCACCCCTCCACTTT
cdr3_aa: CASSLWASSYNSPLHF

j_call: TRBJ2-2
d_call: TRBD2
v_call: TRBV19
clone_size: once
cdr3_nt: TGTGCCAGTCGAACCCTTAGCGGGGCGAACACCGGGGAGCTGTTTTTT
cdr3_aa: CASRTLSGANTGELFF

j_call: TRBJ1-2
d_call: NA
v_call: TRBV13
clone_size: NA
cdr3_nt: TGTGCCAGCGCCAGGGGCGAATTCACCTATGGCTACACCTTC
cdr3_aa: CASARGEFTYGYTF

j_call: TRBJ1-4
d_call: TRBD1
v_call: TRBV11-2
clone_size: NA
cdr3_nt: TGTGCCAGCAGCTTAGGGACAGGGGGCGCGGGGAATGAAAAACTGTTTTTT
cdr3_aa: CASSLGTGGAGNEKLFF

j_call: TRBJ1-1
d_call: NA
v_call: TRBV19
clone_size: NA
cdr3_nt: TGTGCCACCGGAGGGGCGGGGATCACTGAAGCTTTCTTT
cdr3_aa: CATGGAGITEAFF

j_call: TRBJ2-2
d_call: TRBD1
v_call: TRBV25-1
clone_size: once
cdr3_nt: TGTGCCACCCAACAGGGGCCGGGCACCGGGGAGCTGTTTTTT
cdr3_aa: CATQQGPGTGELFF

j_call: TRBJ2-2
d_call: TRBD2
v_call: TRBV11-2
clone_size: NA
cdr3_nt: TGTGCCAGCAGCTGGTGGACTAGCGGAGCAAACACCGGGGAGCTGTTTTTT
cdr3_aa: CASSWWTSGANTGELFF

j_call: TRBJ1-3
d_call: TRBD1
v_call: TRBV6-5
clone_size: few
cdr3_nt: TGTGCCAGCAGTTTCCGGGACAGGCGATCTGGAAACACCATATATTTT
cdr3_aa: CASSFRDRRSGNTIYF

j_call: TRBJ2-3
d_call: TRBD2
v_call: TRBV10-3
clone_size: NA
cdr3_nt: TGTGCCATGGCTAGCGGGGGCACAGATACGCAGTATTTT
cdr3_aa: CAMASGGTDTQYF

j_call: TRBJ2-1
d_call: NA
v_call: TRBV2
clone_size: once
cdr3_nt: TGTGCCAGCAGTGCCTCCTCCTACAATGAGCAGTTCTTC
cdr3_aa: CASSASSYNEQFF

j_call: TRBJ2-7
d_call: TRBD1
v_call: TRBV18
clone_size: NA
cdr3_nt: TGTGCCAGCTCACCCACGGGACAGGGGGCCGGCGAGCAGTACTTC
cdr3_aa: CASSPTGQGAGEQYF

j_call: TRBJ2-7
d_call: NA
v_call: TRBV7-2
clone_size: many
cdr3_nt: TGTGCCAGCAGCCTAGAAATTACACCTTTTGGCCTTTCTGAGCAGTACTTC
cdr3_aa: CASSLEITPFGLSEQYF

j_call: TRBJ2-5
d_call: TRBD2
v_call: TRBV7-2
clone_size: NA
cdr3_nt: TGTGCCAGCAGCAGACTAGCGGGGGTCCAAGAGACCCAGTACTTC
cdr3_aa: CASSRLAGVQETQYF

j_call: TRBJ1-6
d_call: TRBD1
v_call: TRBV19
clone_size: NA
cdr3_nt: TGTGCCAGTAACGACAGGGCCGGGAATTCACCCCTCCACTTT
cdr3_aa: CASNDRAGNSPLHF

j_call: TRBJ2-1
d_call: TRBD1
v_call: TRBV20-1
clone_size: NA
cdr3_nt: TGCAGTGCTCCTACAGGGGACGAGCAGTTCTTC
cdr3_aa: CSAPTGDEQFF

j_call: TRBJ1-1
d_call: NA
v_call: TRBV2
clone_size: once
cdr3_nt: TGTGCCAGCAGTGCAGAAATGAACACTGAAGCTTTCTTT
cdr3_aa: CASSAEMNTEAFF

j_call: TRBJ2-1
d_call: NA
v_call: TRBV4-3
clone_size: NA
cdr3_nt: TGCGCCAGCAGCCCCCAGGGGATTTCTGGAAGCAATGAGCAGTTCTTC
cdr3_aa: CASSPQGISGSNEQFF

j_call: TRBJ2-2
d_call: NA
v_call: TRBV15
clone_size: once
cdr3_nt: TGTGCCACCAGCAGAGGAGACAGTGACACCGGGGAGCTGTTTTTT
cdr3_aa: CATSRGDSDTGELFF

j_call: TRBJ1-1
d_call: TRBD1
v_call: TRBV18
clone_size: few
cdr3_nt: TGTGCCAGCTCCGACCTCAAACCCGACAGGGCTTTCGGTGCTTTCTTT
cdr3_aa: CASSDLKPDRAFGAFF

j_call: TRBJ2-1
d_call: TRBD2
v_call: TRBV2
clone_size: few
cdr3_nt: TGTGCCAGCAGTGATAGCGGGGGGGACGATGAGCAGTTCTTC
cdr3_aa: CASSDSGGDDEQFF

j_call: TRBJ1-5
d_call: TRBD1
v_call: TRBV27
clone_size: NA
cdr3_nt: TGTGCCAGCAGTGCCCTACAGGGGAGGCCCCAGCATTTT
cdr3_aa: CASSALQGRPQHF

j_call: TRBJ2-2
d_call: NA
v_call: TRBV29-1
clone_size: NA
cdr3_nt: TGCAGCGTTCGCCCCAGGAACACCGGGGAGCTGTTTTTT
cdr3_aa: CSVRPRNTGELFF

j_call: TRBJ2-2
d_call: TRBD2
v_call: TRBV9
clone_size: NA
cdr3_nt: TGTGCCAGCAGCGTAGGTCCGGGGGGGCGACAAGACACCGGGGAGCTGTTTTTT
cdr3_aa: CASSVGPGGRQDTGELFF

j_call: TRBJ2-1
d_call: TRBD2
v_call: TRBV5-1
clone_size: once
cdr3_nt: TGCGCCAGCAGCACAGACCGGACTAGCGGGGTCTCCTACAATGAGCAGTTCTTC
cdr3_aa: CASSTDRTSGVSYNEQFF

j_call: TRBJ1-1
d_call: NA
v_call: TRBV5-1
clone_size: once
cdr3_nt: TGCGCCAGCAGCTGGGGACAGAACACTGAAGCTTTCTTT
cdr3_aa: CASSWGQNTEAFF

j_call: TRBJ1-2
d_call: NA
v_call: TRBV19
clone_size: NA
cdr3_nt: TGTGCCAGTAGTATAGAGCGGAGTTCGGCGGGTGGCTACACCTTC
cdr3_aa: CASSIERSSAGGYTF

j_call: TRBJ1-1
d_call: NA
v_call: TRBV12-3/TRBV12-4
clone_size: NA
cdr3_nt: TGTGCCAGCAGTACAGGGATGGTGACTGAAGCTTTCTTT
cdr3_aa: CASSTGMVTEAFF

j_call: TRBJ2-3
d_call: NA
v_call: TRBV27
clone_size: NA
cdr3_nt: TGTGCCAGCAGCCCCCCTTCGAGTTCGGATACGCAGTATTTT
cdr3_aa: CASSPPSSSDTQYF

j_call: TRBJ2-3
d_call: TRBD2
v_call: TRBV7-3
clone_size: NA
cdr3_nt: TGTGCCAGCAGCCTAGCGGGGGGGAGAGATACGCAGTATTTT
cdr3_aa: CASSLAGGRDTQYF

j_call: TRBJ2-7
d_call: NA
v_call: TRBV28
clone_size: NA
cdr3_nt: TGTGCCAGCAAACGGTTAGGGGGCTCCTACGAGCAGTACTTC
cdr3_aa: CASKRLGGSYEQYF

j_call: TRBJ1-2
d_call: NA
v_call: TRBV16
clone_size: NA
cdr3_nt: TGTGCCAGCAGCCCTAATACGGGCCAGGGGTATGGCTACACCTTC
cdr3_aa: CASSPNTGQGYGYTF

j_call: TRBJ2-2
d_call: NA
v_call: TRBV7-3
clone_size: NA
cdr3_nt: TGTGCCAGCAGCCCCCGGGTAGGGGTATTAACCGGGGAGCTGTTTTTT
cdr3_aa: CASSPRVGVLTGELFF

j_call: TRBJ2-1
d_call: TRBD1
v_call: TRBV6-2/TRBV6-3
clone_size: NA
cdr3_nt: TGTGCCAGCAGATACATGACCCCGACAGGGGGCCCCTACAATGAGCAGTTCTTC
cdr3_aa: CASRYMTPTGGPYNEQFF

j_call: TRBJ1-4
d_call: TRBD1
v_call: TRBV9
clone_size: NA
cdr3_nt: TGTGCCAGCAGCGCCAACAGGGGGCGTTATGAAAAACTGTTTTTT
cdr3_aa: CASSANRGRYEKLFF

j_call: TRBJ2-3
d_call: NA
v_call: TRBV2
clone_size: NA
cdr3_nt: TGTGCCAGCAGTGAGACAGGGAGGACAGATACGCAGTATTTT
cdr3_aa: CASSETGRTDTQYF

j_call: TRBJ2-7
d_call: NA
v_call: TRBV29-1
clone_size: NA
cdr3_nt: TGCAGCGTCCCCCGCACAGGGACCAACGAGCAGTACTTC
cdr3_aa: CSVPRTGTNEQYF

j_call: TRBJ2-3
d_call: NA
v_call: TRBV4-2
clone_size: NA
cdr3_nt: TGTGCCAGCAGCCAGGGGACTGGAACAGATACGCAGTATTTT
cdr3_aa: CASSQGTGTDTQYF

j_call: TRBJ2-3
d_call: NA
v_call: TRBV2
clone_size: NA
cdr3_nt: TGTGCCAGCAGAGAGGAGGAGGATACGCAGTATTTT
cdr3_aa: CASREEEDTQYF

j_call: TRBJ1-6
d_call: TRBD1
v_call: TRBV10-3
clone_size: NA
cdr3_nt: TGTGCCATCAGTGAGTCGACAGGGGCTAATTCACCCCTCCACTTT
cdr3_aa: CAISESTGANSPLHF

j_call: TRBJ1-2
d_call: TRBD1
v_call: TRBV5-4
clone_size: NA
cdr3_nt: TGTGCCAGCAGGCGAACGGACAGGGGCCCTGGCTATGGCTACACCTTC
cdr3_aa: CASRRTDRGPGYGYTF

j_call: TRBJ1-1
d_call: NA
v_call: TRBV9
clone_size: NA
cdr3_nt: TGTGCCAGCAGCCCCCGTGAGGCAGGGTTCGCTGAAGCTTTCTTT
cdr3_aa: CASSPREAGFAEAFF